The table lists the clone carrying this T cell receptor beta chain with a few counts. This record belongs to a study of identical twins. MiXCR was run by TCRdb on the 5' RACE reads, yielding one entry per CDR3 protein. Among around 230,000 distinct CDR3 sequences listed, approximately 5.9% were seen once. This same sample was also taken into another study, of T cells expressing NK-cell markers. That work contributes: The sequencing cohort of eight donors included seven HCMV-seropositive individuals and one seronegative individual. The dominant NKG2C+ clonotypes represented about 1.0-7.5% of CD8+ T cells in five to seven donors.

This sequence was found in a woman between 18 and 29 years old in good health. The sequencing sample was made of CD8+ T cells sorted from blood.

The CDR3 sequence: CSAPGLAGVYNEQFF. In nucleotides, the CDR3 is TGCAGTGCGCCCGGACTAGCGGGGGTATACAATGAGCAGTTCTTC. V usage is TRBV20-1 and J usage is TRBJ2-1; TRBD2 aligns across 13 bases. The V gene's germline CDR1 is DFQATT and CDR2 SNEGSKA (reference sequence). V lost 6 bases to trimming and J lost 4 bases; unmatched junction nucleotides: 6. This CDR3 contains 15 residues.